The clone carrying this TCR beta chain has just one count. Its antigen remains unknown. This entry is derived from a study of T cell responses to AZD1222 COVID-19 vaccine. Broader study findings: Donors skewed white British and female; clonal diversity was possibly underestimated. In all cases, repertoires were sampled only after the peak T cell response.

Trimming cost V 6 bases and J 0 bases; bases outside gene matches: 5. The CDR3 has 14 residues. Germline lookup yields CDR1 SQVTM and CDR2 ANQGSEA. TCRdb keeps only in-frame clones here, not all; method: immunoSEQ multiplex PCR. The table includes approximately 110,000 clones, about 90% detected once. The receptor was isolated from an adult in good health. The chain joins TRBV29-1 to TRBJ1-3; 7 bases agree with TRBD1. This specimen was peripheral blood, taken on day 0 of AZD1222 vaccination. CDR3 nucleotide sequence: TGCAGCGTCCAGGGACAGCACTCTGGAAACACCATATATTTT. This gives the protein CSVQGQHSGNTIYF.